This is a list of T cell receptor beta chains from one sample in a study of blood T cell repertoires in COVID-19. Sequencing used immunoSEQ multiplex PCR; TCRdb keeps in-frame clones, though not all of them. The sample records more than 95,000 clones, roughly 80% being singletons. Sequencing was carried out using peripheral blood. Receptors were obtained from a woman over 75 with active or convalescent COVID-19. The CDR3 runs from the conserved cysteine through the conserved F or W. A D gene is named only where the DNA matches it firmly. The size entry is marked missing in some rows and otherwise reads once, few, many or a size class.

d_call: TRBD1; j_call: TRBJ1-2; clone_size: .; v_call: TRBV29-1; cdr3_aa: CSVEPPLTGGWNGYTF; cdr3_nt: TGCAGCGTTGAACCTCCTCTGACAGGGGGCTGGAATGGCTACACCTTC
d_call: TRBD1; j_call: TRBJ1-1; clone_size: few; v_call: TRBV4-1; cdr3_aa: CASSKGQGNTEAFF; cdr3_nt: TGCGCCAGCAGCAAGGGACAGGGGAACACTGAAGCTTTCTTT
d_call: TRBD2; j_call: TRBJ2-1; clone_size: .; v_call: TRBV19; cdr3_aa: CASSIGSLAGSGNEQFF; cdr3_nt: TGTGCCAGTAGTATAGGGTCCTTAGCGGGAAGTGGCAATGAGCAGTTCTTC
d_call: .; j_call: TRBJ2-7; clone_size: once; v_call: TRBV27; cdr3_aa: CASSRTAAYEQYF; cdr3_nt: TGTGCCAGCAGTAGGACAGCAGCCTACGAGCAGTACTTC
d_call: TRBD2; j_call: TRBJ2-1; clone_size: .; v_call: TRBV30; cdr3_aa: CAWTSGGAQEQFF; cdr3_nt: TGTGCCTGGACTAGCGGGGGGGCACAGGAGCAGTTCTTC
d_call: TRBD1; j_call: TRBJ1-1; clone_size: .; v_call: TRBV29-1; cdr3_aa: CSVDLQGANTEAFF; cdr3_nt: TGCAGCGTTGATCTACAGGGGGCGAACACTGAAGCTTTCTTT
d_call: .; j_call: TRBJ1-2; clone_size: few; v_call: TRBV21-1; cdr3_aa: CARQKTNYGYTF; cdr3_nt: TGTGCCAGACAGAAGACGAACTATGGCTACACCTTC
d_call: .; j_call: TRBJ2-1; clone_size: .; v_call: TRBV27; cdr3_aa: CASSSAAAENNNEQFF; cdr3_nt: TGTGCCAGCAGTTCAGCCGCGGCCGAAAACAACAATGAGCAGTTCTTC
d_call: .; j_call: TRBJ1-2; clone_size: .; v_call: TRBV28; cdr3_aa: CASSFLRVNGYTF; cdr3_nt: TGTGCCAGCAGTTTTCTCCGGGTTAATGGCTACACCTTC
d_call: TRBD2; j_call: TRBJ2-2; clone_size: .; v_call: TRBV9; cdr3_aa: CASSASGANTGELFF; cdr3_nt: TGTGCCAGCAGCGCTAGCGGGGCGAACACCGGGGAGCTGTTTTTT
d_call: .; j_call: TRBJ1-4; clone_size: .; v_call: TRBV7-2; cdr3_aa: CASSFQGANEKLFF; cdr3_nt: TGTGCCAGCAGCTTTCAGGGCGCGAATGAAAAACTGTTTTTT
d_call: .; j_call: TRBJ1-4; clone_size: .; v_call: TRBV5-1; cdr3_aa: CASSEQRATNEKLFF; cdr3_nt: TGCGCCAGCAGCGAACAGAGGGCAACTAATGAAAAACTGTTTTTT
d_call: .; j_call: TRBJ1-4; clone_size: .; v_call: TRBV5-8; cdr3_aa: CASTYRGGATNEKLFF; cdr3_nt: TGTGCCAGCACCTATCGAGGAGGGGCGACTAATGAAAAACTGTTTTTT
d_call: .; j_call: TRBJ2-1; clone_size: .; v_call: TRBV19; cdr3_aa: CASNPGPGPYNEQFF; cdr3_nt: TGTGCCAGTAACCCGGGCCCAGGGCCCTACAATGAGCAGTTCTTC
d_call: .; j_call: TRBJ2-1; clone_size: few; v_call: TRBV7-3; cdr3_aa: CASSLRPGGAEQFF; cdr3_nt: TGTGCCAGCAGCTTAAGGCCGGGCGGGGCTGAGCAGTTCTTC
d_call: .; j_call: TRBJ2-7; clone_size: .; v_call: TRBV19; cdr3_aa: CASSIGGQMYEQYF; cdr3_nt: TGTGCCAGTAGTATAGGCGGACAGATGTACGAGCAGTACTTC
d_call: TRBD1; j_call: TRBJ1-2; clone_size: .; v_call: TRBV29-1; cdr3_aa: CSVDSTGGFNYGYTF; cdr3_nt: TGCAGCGTTGACAGCACAGGGGGGTTTAACTATGGCTACACCTTC
d_call: TRBD1; j_call: TRBJ1-1; clone_size: .; v_call: TRBV5-1; cdr3_aa: CASSIQGAGTEAFF; cdr3_nt: TGCGCCAGCAGCATACAGGGGGCAGGCACTGAAGCTTTCTTT
d_call: .; j_call: TRBJ1-2; clone_size: .; v_call: TRBV18; cdr3_aa: CASSPLREDYGYTF; cdr3_nt: TGTGCCAGCTCACCACTCAGGGAGGACTATGGCTACACCTTC
d_call: TRBD1; j_call: TRBJ1-2; clone_size: .; v_call: TRBV3-1/TRBV3-2; cdr3_aa: CASTGGTLYGYTF; cdr3_nt: TGTGCCAGCACAGGGGGGACGCTCTATGGCTACACCTTC
d_call: TRBD2; j_call: TRBJ2-7; clone_size: once; v_call: TRBV7-3; cdr3_aa: CASSLDGGGRVSYEQYF; cdr3_nt: TGTGCCAGCAGCTTAGATGGCGGCGGGAGGGTATCCTACGAGCAGTACTTC
d_call: TRBD2; j_call: TRBJ2-3; clone_size: .; v_call: TRBV11-2; cdr3_aa: CASSLGLAGGADTQYF; cdr3_nt: TGTGCCAGCAGCTTAGGGCTAGCGGGAGGGGCAGATACGCAGTATTTT
d_call: .; j_call: TRBJ1-1; clone_size: .; v_call: TRBV2; cdr3_aa: CAIIYTVNTEAFF; cdr3_nt: TGTGCCATTATCTATACAGTGAACACTGAAGCTTTCTTT
d_call: .; j_call: TRBJ1-5; clone_size: .; v_call: TRBV10-3; cdr3_aa: CAISAEGDQPQHF; cdr3_nt: TGTGCCATCAGTGCGGAGGGTGATCAGCCCCAGCATTTT
d_call: TRBD2; j_call: TRBJ2-5; clone_size: .; v_call: TRBV5-4; cdr3_aa: CASSLLHGAGGRRETQYF; cdr3_nt: TGTGCCAGCAGCCTGCTCCATGGTGCGGGAGGTAGGAGGGAGACCCAGTACTTC
d_call: .; j_call: TRBJ1-5; clone_size: .; v_call: TRBV27; cdr3_aa: CASRLTYSNQPQHF; cdr3_nt: TGTGCCAGCAGGCTAACTTATAGCAATCAGCCCCAGCATTTT
d_call: TRBD1; j_call: TRBJ1-5; clone_size: .; v_call: TRBV20-1; cdr3_aa: CSASHRGERYGSNQPQHF; cdr3_nt: TGCAGTGCTAGTCACAGGGGGGAGAGGTATGGGAGCAATCAGCCCCAGCATTTT
d_call: TRBD2; j_call: TRBJ2-7; clone_size: once; v_call: TRBV19; cdr3_aa: CASRGWDASGRTGEQYF; cdr3_nt: TGTGCCAGTCGAGGGTGGGATGCTAGCGGGAGGACGGGCGAGCAGTACTTC
d_call: TRBD2; j_call: TRBJ2-3; clone_size: .; v_call: TRBV5-1; cdr3_aa: CASSLNVLAGGRVDTQYF; cdr3_nt: TGCGCCAGCAGCTTGAATGTATTGGCGGGAGGAAGGGTAGATACGCAGTATTTT
d_call: TRBD1; j_call: TRBJ1-2; clone_size: .; v_call: TRBV19; cdr3_aa: CASSTDRGIGYGYTF; cdr3_nt: TGTGCCAGTAGTACTGACAGGGGGATCGGCTATGGCTACACCTTC
d_call: TRBD2; j_call: TRBJ2-5; clone_size: .; v_call: TRBV18; cdr3_aa: CASSPRLAGGETQYF; cdr3_nt: TGTGCCAGCTCACCTCGACTAGCGGGAGGGGAGACCCAGTACTTC
d_call: .; j_call: TRBJ1-5; clone_size: .; v_call: TRBV28; cdr3_aa: CASSPHLSRQPQHF; cdr3_nt: TGTGCCAGCAGTCCCCACCTTTCACGGCAGCCCCAGCATTTT
d_call: TRBD2; j_call: TRBJ2-3; clone_size: .; v_call: TRBV3-1/TRBV3-2; cdr3_aa: CASSQARSAGRTDTQYF; cdr3_nt: TGTGCCAGCAGCCAAGCTCGATCAGCGGGGCGCACAGATACGCAGTATTTT
d_call: TRBD1; j_call: TRBJ1-5; clone_size: .; v_call: TRBV12-3/TRBV12-4; cdr3_aa: CASRPAGGQPQHF; cdr3_nt: TGTGCCAGCAGGCCGGCAGGGGGTCAGCCCCAGCATTTT
d_call: .; j_call: TRBJ1-2; clone_size: .; v_call: TRBV21-1; cdr3_aa: CASSKVKGLDYGYTF; cdr3_nt: TGTGCCAGCAGCAAAGTTAAGGGGCTTGACTATGGCTACACCTTC
d_call: .; j_call: TRBJ2-3; clone_size: .; v_call: TRBV5-1; cdr3_aa: CASSLRWGPSGDTQYF; cdr3_nt: TGCGCCAGCAGCTTGAGGTGGGGGCCCTCGGGGGATACGCAGTATTTT
d_call: TRBD1; j_call: TRBJ1-6; clone_size: .; v_call: TRBV11-2; cdr3_aa: CASSPTGGLSSYNSPLHF; cdr3_nt: TGTGCCAGCAGCCCGACAGGGGGCCTAAGCTCCTATAATTCACCCCTCCACTTT
d_call: TRBD2; j_call: TRBJ2-1; clone_size: few; v_call: TRBV2; cdr3_aa: CASTPGVAGDEQFF; cdr3_nt: TGTGCCAGCACCCCCGGAGTAGCGGGAGATGAGCAGTTCTTC
d_call: TRBD1; j_call: TRBJ2-4; clone_size: .; v_call: TRBV5-1; cdr3_aa: CASSSGQGVSGFQYF; cdr3_nt: TGCGCCAGCAGCTCCGGACAGGGGGTTAGTGGATTTCAGTACTTC
d_call: TRBD1; j_call: TRBJ1-1; clone_size: .; v_call: TRBV11-3; cdr3_aa: CASSPPGGTEAFF; cdr3_nt: TGTGCCAGCAGCCCACCAGGGGGGACTGAAGCTTTCTTT
d_call: TRBD1; j_call: TRBJ1-1; clone_size: once; v_call: TRBV11-2; cdr3_aa: CASSPDRANTEAFF; cdr3_nt: TGTGCCAGCAGCCCGGACAGGGCGAACACTGAAGCTTTCTTT
d_call: TRBD1; j_call: TRBJ2-7; clone_size: .; v_call: TRBV6-1; cdr3_aa: CASSETGAEQYF; cdr3_nt: TGTGCCAGCAGTGAAACAGGGGCCGAGCAGTACTTC
d_call: .; j_call: TRBJ1-4; clone_size: .; v_call: TRBV11-2; cdr3_aa: CASGLTGRGGLTNEKLFF; cdr3_nt: TGTGCCAGCGGGTTGACGGGAAGAGGGGGATTGACTAATGAAAAACTGTTTTTT
d_call: TRBD1; j_call: TRBJ1-1; clone_size: .; v_call: TRBV28; cdr3_aa: CASSFRLTGAYTEAFF; cdr3_nt: TGTGCCAGCAGCTTTCGGCTCACAGGGGCCTACACTGAAGCTTTCTTT
d_call: .; j_call: TRBJ1-1; clone_size: .; v_call: TRBV5-6; cdr3_aa: CASSFEGQAFF; cdr3_nt: TGTGCCAGCAGCTTCGAGGGCCAAGCTTTCTTT
d_call: .; j_call: TRBJ1-5; clone_size: few; v_call: TRBV2; cdr3_aa: CASKGGAPMQPQHF; cdr3_nt: TGTGCCAGCAAAGGTGGGGCCCCCATGCAGCCCCAGCATTTT
d_call: .; j_call: TRBJ1-5; clone_size: once; v_call: TRBV24-1; cdr3_aa: CATSGGSYQPQHF; cdr3_nt: TGTGCCACCAGTGGAGGGTCTTATCAGCCCCAGCATTTT
d_call: .; j_call: TRBJ1-3; clone_size: .; v_call: TRBV5-6; cdr3_aa: CASSLDSLSGNTIYF; cdr3_nt: TGTGCCAGCAGCTTGGACAGCCTATCTGGAAACACCATATATTTT
d_call: .; j_call: TRBJ1-2; clone_size: .; v_call: TRBV19; cdr3_aa: CASSIRQLLYGYTF; cdr3_nt: TGTGCCAGTAGTATCAGGCAGCTACTCTATGGCTACACCTTC
d_call: .; j_call: TRBJ1-2; clone_size: .; v_call: TRBV27; cdr3_aa: CASSFPLIPFNYGYTF; cdr3_nt: TGTGCCAGCAGTTTCCCACTTATACCTTTTAACTATGGCTACACCTTC
d_call: TRBD1; j_call: TRBJ1-6; clone_size: .; v_call: TRBV27; cdr3_aa: CASSPTGLNNSPLHF; cdr3_nt: TGTGCCAGCAGTCCGACAGGGCTTAATAATTCACCCCTCCACTTT